This T cell receptor beta chain stems from a study of response to subunit inactivated influenza vaccine. TCRdb itself ran the RT-PCR reads through MiXCR, one entry per CDR3 protein. The sample includes about 570,000 distinct CDR3 sequences, over 9% of them seen just once. This clonotype has more than one count but fewer than ten. CDR1 SGHRS and CDR2 YFSETQ come from the germline V gene. The CDR3 runs to 14 residues. The V gene end was trimmed by 3 bases and the J gene end by 9 bases; junction bases not matched to a gene: 5. These sequences were also reported in another study, on T cells expressing NK-cell markers. That work contributes: TCR beta libraries carry UMIs added by 5'RACE template switching. Restriction of the sorted population to alpha-beta TCR T cells was achieved in several experiments with an anti-gamma-delta TCR antibody. Clones of NKG2C+ T cells that had expanded were of unclear HCMV specificity.

This clonotype originated in a man aged 50 to 60 who received an inactivated influenza vaccine. The chain carries TRBV5-1 and TRBJ2-1; 11 bases fit TRBD1. The sequencing used PBMCs from blood, collected on the day of vaccination. The CDR3 protein is CASSWGQGVSEQFF. CDR3 bases: TGCGCCAGCAGCTGGGGACAGGGGGTATCTGAGCAGTTCTTC.